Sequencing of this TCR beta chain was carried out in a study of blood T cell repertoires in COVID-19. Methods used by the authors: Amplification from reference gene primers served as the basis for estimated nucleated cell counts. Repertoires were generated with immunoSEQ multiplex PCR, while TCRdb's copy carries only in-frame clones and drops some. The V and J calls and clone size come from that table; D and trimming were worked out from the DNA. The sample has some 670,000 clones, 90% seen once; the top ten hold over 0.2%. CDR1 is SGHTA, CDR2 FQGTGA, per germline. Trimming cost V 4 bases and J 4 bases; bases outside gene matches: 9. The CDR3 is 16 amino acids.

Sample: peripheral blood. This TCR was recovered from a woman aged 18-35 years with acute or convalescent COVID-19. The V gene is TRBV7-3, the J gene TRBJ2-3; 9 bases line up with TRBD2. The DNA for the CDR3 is TGTGCCAGCAGCTCTCAAGCGGGGGGTATAGCAGATACGCAGTATTTT. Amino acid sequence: CASSSQAGGIADTQYF.